Sequencing of this TCR beta chain was carried out in a study of cytomegalovirus exposure and HLA in healthy donors. Overall study results and limits: Most CMV-associated TCR beta chains were later found to appear HLA-restricted. A few CMV-associated chains were confirmed in vitro to be specific for CMV antigens. Within an earlier analysis, most TCR beta V segments proved productive either about 90% or about 30% of the time. Highest at DRB1 and lowest at HLA-C, TCR association rates differed among HLA loci in a later analysis.

The PCR made use of 60 Vbeta and 13 Jbeta primers. The data were produced by immunoSEQ multiplex PCR, yet TCRdb's version contains in-frame clones alone and is incomplete. The data contain some 140,000 clones, over 65% of them singletons. The germline CDR1 and CDR2 sequences are LGHNA and YNFKEQ. With 4 bases clipped from V and 0 bases from J, the junction kept 3 bases outside the gene matches. The CDR3 is 16 residues long. Remarks on this clone: What it recognizes is unknown.

The source is a female donor in good health and CMV-seropositive. Sequencing used PBMCs. The chain combines TRBV4-2 with TRBJ2-5; 12 bases are a match to TRBD2. The CDR3 DNA reads as TGTGCCAGCAGCCCTCGGACTAGCGGGAACCAAGAGACCCAGTACTTC. Amino acid sequence: CASSPRTSGNQETQYF.